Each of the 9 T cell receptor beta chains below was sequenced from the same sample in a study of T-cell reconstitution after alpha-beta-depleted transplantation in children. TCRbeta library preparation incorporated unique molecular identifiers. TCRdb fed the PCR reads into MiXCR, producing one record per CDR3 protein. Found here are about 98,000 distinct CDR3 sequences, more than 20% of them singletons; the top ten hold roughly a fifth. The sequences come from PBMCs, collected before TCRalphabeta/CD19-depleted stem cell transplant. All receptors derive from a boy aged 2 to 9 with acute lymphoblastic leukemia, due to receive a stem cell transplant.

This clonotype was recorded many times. The CDR3 here is CASSPPSGLTDTQYF. As DNA, the CDR3 is TGTGCCAGCAGTCCCCCGAGCGGGCTCACAGATACGCAGTATTTT. V usage is TRBV28 and J usage is TRBJ2-3; D might be TRBD2 (6 bases). The CDR3 spans 15 residues. Per the germline V gene, CDR1 is MDHEN and CDR2 is SYDVKM. Trimming removed 5 bases from V and 2 bases from J, with 14 bases in between.

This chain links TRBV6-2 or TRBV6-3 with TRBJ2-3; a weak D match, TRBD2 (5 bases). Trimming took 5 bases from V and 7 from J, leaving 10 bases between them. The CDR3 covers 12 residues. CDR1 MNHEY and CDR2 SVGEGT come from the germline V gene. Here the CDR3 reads CASSPTTHTQYF. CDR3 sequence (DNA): TGTGCCAGCAGTCCGACTACTCATACGCAGTATTTT.

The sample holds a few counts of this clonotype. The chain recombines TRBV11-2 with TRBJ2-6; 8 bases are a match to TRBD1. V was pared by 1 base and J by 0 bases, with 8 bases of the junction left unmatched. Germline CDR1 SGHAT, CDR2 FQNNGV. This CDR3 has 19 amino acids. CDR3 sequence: CASSLGTGIMSSGANVLTF. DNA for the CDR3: TGTGCCAGCAGCTTAGGGACAGGGATTATGAGCTCTGGGGCCAACGTCCTGACTTTC.

CDR3 in DNA: TGTGCCAGCAGCCCCTCATACATAGACACTGAAGCTTTCTTT. Translated: CASSPSYIDTEAFF. This sequence joins TRBV7-9 and TRBJ1-1; D is unresolved. The length of the CDR3 is 14 residues. V lost 5 bases and J 3 bases, leaving 13 bases between the germline ends. Germline V lookup: CDR1 SEHNR, CDR2 FQNEAQ (reference sequence).

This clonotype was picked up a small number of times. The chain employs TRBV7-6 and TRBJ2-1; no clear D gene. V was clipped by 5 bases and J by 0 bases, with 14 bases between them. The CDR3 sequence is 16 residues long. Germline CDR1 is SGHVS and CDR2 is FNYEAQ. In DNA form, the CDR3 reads TGTGCCAGCAGCGGCTACACGTCTACCTCCTACAATGAGCAGTTCTTC. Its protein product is CASSGYTSTSYNEQFF.

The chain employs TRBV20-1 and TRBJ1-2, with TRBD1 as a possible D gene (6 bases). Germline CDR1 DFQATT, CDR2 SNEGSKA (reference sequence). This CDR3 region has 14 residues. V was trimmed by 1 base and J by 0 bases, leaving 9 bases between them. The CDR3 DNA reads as TGCAGTGCTAGAGCCCGGGGGCCTAACTATGGCTACACCTTC. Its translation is CSARARGPNYGYTF.

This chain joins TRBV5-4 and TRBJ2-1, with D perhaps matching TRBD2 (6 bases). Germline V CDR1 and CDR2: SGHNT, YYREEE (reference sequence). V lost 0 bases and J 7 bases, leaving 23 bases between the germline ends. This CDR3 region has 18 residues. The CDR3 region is CASSLGAKSGGVGNEQFF. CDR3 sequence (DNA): TGTGCCAGCAGCTTGGGGGCGAAAAGCGGAGGGGTGGGGAATGAGCAGTTCTTC.

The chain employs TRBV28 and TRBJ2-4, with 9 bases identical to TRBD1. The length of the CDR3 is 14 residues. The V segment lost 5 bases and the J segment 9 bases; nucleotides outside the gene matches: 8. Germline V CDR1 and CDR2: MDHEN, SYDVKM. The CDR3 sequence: CASSKQGAGGIQYF. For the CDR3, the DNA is TGTGCCAGCAGTAAACAGGGGGCGGGTGGCATTCAGTACTTC. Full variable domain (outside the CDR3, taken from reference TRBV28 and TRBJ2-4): DVKVTQSSRYLVKRTGEKVFLECVQDMDHENMFWYRQDPGLGLRLIYFSYDVKMKEKGDIPEGYSVSREKKERFSLILESASTNQTSMYLCASSKQGAGGIQYFGAGTRLSVL.

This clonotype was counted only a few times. The CDR3 sequence: CASLDRTGELFF. In nucleotides, the CDR3 is TGTGCCAGCTTAGACAGGACCGGGGAGCTGTTTTTT. The chain employs TRBV7-8 and TRBJ2-2; maybe TRBD1 (6 bases). The ends were cut back, 8 bases at V and 5 bases at J, with 9 bases in the middle. Germline V gene sequence: CDR1 SGHVS, CDR2 FQNEAQ. This CDR3 has 12 amino acids. Full variable domain (missing parts from reference TRBV7-8 and TRBJ2-2): GAGVSQSPRYKVAKRGQDVALRCDPISGHVSLFWYQQALGQGPEFLTYFQNEAQLDKSGLPSDRFFAERPEGSVSTLKIQRTQQEDSAVYLCASLDRTGELFFGEGSRLTVL.